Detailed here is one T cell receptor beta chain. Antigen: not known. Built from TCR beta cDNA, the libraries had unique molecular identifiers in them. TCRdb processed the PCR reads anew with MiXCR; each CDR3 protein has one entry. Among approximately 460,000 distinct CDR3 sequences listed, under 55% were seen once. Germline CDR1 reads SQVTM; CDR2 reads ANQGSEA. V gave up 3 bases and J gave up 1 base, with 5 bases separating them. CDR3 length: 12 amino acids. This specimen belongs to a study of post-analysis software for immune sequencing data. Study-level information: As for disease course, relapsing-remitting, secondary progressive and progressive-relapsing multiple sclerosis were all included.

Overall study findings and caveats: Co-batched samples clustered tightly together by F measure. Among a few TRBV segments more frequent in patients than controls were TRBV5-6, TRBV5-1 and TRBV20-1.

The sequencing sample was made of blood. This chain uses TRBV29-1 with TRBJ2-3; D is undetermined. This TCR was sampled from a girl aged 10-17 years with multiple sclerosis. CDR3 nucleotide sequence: TGCAGCGTTGACATGGGCACAGATACGCAGTATTTT. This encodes CSVDMGTDTQYF.